The subject of this entry is one T cell receptor beta chain. Its antigen is not identified. These data belong to a study of immune evolution from preneoplasia to lung adenocarcinoma. The table came from immunoSEQ multiplex PCR; TCRdb's copy has only in-frame clones and leaves some out. The table lists about 41,000 clones, 70% to 80% of them singletons, with about 4.7% in the top ten. Histologic diagnosis was independently verified by two lung pathologists. Notes on the study in general: Top clone share appeared to fall from AAH through AIS, MIA, adenocarcinoma. Later-stage lesions seemingly showed higher T cell density and diversity than normal lung.

This receptor was obtained from a person between 60 and 69 years old with lung adenocarcinoma. Sequencing was carried out using FFPE invasive lung adenocarcinoma tissue.

In DNA, the CDR3 is TGTGCCAGCAGCGGGAGAGGCTATGGCTACACCTTC. It specifies CASSGRGYGYTF. The rearrangement joins TRBV28 to TRBJ1-2, with D unclear. The V end lost 6 bases, the J end lost 4 bases, and 9 bases lay between the germline ends. CDR1 and CDR2 (germline): MDHEN, SYDVKM. The length of the CDR3 is 12 residues.